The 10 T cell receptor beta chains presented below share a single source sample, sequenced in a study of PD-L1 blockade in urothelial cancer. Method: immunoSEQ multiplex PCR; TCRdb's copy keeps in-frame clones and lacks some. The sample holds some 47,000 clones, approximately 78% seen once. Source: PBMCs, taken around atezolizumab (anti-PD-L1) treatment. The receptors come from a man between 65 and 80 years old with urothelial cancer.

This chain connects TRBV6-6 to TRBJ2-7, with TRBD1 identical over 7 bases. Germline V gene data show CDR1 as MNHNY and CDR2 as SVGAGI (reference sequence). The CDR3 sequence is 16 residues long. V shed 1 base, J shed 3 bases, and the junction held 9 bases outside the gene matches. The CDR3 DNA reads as TGTGCCAGCAGTTACTTTCGCGATGGGACAGTCTACGAGCAGTACTTC. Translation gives CASSYFRDGTVYEQYF.

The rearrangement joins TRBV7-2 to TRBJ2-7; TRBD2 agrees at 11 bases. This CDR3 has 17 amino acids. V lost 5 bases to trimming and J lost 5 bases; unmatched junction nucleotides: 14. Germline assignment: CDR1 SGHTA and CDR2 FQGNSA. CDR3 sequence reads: CASSTLLLAGGPDEQYF. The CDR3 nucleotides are TGTGCCAGCAGCACCCTACTTCTAGCGGGGGGCCCAGACGAGCAGTACTTC. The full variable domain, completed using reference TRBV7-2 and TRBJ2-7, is GAGVSQSPSNKVTEKGKDVELRCDPISGHTALYWYRQSLGQGLEFLIYFQGNSAPDKSGLPSDRFSAERTGGSVSTLTIQRTQQEDSAVYLCASSTLLLAGGPDEQYFGPGTRLTVT.

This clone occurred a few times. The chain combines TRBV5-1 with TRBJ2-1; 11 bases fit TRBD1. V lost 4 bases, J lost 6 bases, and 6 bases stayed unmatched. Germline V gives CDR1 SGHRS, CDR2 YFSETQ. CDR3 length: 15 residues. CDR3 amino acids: CASSAGQGDPNEQFF. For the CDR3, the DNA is TGCGCCAGCAGCGCGGGACAGGGGGATCCCAATGAGCAGTTCTTC.

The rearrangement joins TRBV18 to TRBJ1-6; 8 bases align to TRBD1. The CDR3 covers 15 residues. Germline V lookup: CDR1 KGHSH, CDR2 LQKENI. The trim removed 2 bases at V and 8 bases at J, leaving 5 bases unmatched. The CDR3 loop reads CASSPRTGGDSPLHF. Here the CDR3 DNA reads TGTGCCAGCTCACCAAGAACAGGGGGGGATTCACCCCTCCACTTT.

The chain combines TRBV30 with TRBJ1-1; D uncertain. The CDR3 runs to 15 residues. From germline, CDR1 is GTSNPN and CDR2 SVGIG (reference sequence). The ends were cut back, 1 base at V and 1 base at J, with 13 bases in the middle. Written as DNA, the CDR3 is TGTGCCTGGAGTGCTGGAGGAATTGGGAACACTGAAGCTTTCTTT. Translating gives CAWSAGGIGNTEAFF.

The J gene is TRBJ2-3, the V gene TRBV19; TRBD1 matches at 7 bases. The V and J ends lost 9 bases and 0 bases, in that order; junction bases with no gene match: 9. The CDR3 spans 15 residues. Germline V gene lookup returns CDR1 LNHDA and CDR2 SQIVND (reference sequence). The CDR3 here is CASRTGATSTDTQYF. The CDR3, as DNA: TGTGCCAGCCGGACAGGAGCAACTAGCACAGATACGCAGTATTTT.

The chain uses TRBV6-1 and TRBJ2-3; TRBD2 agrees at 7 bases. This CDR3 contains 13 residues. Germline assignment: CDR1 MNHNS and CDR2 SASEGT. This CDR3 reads CVILADSTDTQYF. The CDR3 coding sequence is TGTGTTATTCTAGCGGATAGCACAGATACGCAGTATTTT.

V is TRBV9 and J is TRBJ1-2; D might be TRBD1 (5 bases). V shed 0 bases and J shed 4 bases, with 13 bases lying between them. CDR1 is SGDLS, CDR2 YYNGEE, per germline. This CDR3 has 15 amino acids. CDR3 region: CASSVGQGSGYGYTF. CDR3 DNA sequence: TGTGCCAGCAGCGTAGGGCAGGGTTCGGGCTATGGCTACACCTTC.

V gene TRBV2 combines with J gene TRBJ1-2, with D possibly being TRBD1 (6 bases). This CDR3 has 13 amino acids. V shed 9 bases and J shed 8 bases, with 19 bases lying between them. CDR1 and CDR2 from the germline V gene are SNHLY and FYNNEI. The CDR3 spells CARQLPTGWGYTF. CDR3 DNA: TGTGCCAGACAATTACCGACAGGTTGGGGCTACACCTTC.

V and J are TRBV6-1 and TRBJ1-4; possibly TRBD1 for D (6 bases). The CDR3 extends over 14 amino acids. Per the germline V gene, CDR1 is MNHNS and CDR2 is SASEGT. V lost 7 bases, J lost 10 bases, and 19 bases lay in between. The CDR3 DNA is TGTGCCAGCAATTTACAGGGTCCGGGGAGAAAACTGTTTTTT. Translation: CASNLQGPGRKLFF.